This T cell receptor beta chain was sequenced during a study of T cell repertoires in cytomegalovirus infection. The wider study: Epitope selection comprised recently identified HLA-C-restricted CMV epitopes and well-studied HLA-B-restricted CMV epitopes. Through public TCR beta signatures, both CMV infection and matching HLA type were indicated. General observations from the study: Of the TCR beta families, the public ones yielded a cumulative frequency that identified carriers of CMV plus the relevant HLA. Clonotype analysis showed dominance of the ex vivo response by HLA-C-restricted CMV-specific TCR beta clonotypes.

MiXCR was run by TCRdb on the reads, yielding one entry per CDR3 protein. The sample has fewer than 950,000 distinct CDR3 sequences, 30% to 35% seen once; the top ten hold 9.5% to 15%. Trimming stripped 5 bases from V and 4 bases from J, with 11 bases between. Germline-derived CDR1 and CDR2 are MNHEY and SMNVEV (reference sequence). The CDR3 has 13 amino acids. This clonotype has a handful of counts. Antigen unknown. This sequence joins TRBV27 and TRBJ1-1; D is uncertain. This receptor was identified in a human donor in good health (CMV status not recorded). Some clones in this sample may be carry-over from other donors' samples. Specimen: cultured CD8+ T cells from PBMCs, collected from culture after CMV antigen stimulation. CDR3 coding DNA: TGTGCCAGCAGTCTAAGCGTGGCCACTGAAGCTTTCTTT. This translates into CASSLSVATEAFF.